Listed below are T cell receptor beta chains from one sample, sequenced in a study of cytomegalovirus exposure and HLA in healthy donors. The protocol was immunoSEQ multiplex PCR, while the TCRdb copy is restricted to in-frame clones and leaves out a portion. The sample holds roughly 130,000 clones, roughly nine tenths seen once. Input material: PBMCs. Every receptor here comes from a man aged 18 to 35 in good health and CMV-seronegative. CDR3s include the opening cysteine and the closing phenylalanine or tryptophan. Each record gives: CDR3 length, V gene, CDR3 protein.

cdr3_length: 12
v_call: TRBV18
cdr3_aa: CASSPPRDRPFF

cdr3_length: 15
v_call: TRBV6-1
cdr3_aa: CASNPRDRGQYEQYF

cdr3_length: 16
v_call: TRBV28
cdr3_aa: CASSFSPGISNQPQHF

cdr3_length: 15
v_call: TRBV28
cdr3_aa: CASRLSTASGYEQYF

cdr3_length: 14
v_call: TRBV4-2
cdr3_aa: CASSSPGAYNEQFF

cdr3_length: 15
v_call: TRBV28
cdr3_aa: CASSHLQGSNQPQHF

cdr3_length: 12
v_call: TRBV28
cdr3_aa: CASSVSNQPQHF

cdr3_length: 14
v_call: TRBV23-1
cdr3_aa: CASRLQGIQETQYF

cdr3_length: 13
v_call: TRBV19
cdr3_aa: CASGTTPSGELFF

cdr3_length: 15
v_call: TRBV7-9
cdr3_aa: CASSLAVRSTDTQYF

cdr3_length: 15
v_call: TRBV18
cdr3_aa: CASSPRKAGPYEQYF

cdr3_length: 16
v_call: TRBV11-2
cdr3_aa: CASSLVPSGSRNEQFF